This T cell receptor beta chain was found in a study of blood T cell repertoires in COVID-19. Background on the study: T cells, B-cell-depleted T cells, or PBMCs provided the cDNA or gDNA that served as material.

Those who participated ranged in age from about 18 to 89 years and resided in about two dozen US areas. Assignment of participants to cohorts was predicated upon participant-reported clinical history. In the authors' methods: By means of reference gene primer amplification, nucleated cell counts were estimated. TCRdb's copy holds only in-frame clones and misses some; the assay was immunoSEQ multiplex PCR. V, J and clone size were drawn from that table, and D and trimming were deduced from the DNA. Of about 220,000 clones detected, about four fifths appear once; the ten largest clones hold about 1.3%. V was clipped by 1 base and J by 2 bases, with 6 bases between them. This CDR3 spans 14 amino acids. Per the germline V gene, CDR1 is SGHAT and CDR2 is FQNNGV.

The sample comprised PBMCs or T cells enriched from blood (not recorded which). The TCR comes from a woman between 35 and 50 years old with acute COVID-19. The V and J genes are TRBV11-2 and TRBJ2-1; D is undetermined. The CDR3 DNA follows: TGTGCCAGCAGCTTAGCAGGCCCCTACAATGAGCAGTTCTTC. This gives the protein CASSLAGPYNEQFF.